This record concerns one TCR beta chain sequence. The target antigen is unknown. Deep was the level used in running the assay. Researchers divided each subset's genomic DNA evenly across several immunoSEQ plates. This table comes from immunoSEQ multiplex PCR, and its TCRdb copy is limited to in-frame clones, with some not included. The sample holds over a million clones, approximately 70% seen once. This specimen comes from a study of shared clonotypes between healthy human individuals. As for the study in general: Each donor contributed plates that comprised three CD4 naive, three CD4 memory, two CD8 naive and one CD8 memory.

Study results and limitations: Between a few donors, naive CD4 clonotypes were shared at a level of about 5%.

Specimen: memory CD4+ T cells sorted from blood. The subset is: CD45RA-negative fraction. The sequence came from a man between 18 and 35 years old in good health.

CDR3 in amino acids: CASSRNRDSYEQYF. CDR3 coding DNA: TGTGCCAGCAGCCGTAACCGGGACAGCTACGAGCAGTACTTC. The rearrangement uses TRBV5-5 and TRBJ2-7; 7 nucleotides line up with TRBD1. Germline CDR1 and CDR2: SGHKS and YYEKEE (reference sequence). The CDR3 has 14 residues. Trimming at V came to 4 bases and at J to 3 bases, leaving 7 bases not matched to a gene.